A selection of T cell receptor beta chains follows, all from one sample in a study of blood T cell repertoires in COVID-19. Produced via immunoSEQ multiplex PCR; TCRdb's table is partial and in-frame only. The table records a few hundred thousand clones, 65% to 85% of them present only once. The sequenced material came from peripheral blood. The receptors were gathered from a person between 65 and 80 years old with COVID-19, enrolled during active disease. The CDR3 runs from the conserved cysteine through the conserved F or W. Fields, in order: CDR3 DNA, CDR3 protein, D gene, clone size, J gene, V gene. D genes are given only for firm matches. Not every row has a clone size; where given, it reads once, few, many or a size class.

TGCGCCAGCAGCCAAGTTAACAGGGGCTCTGGAAACACCATATATTTT,CASSQVNRGSGNTIYF,TRBD1,.,TRBJ1-3,TRBV4-1
TGTGCCAGCAGTTTCCTATCAGGGGGCGCGTCCGGGGAGCTGTTTTTT,CASSFLSGGASGELFF,TRBD1,.,TRBJ2-2,TRBV6-5
TGTGCCAGCAGTGACCCGTCAACGGGGTACACTGAAGCTTTCTTT,CASSDPSTGYTEAFF,.,.,TRBJ1-1,TRBV6-1
TGCAGTGTGGGGCAGCCCTACGAGCAGTACTTC,CSVGQPYEQYF,.,.,TRBJ2-7,TRBV20-1
TGTGCCAGCAGCCAAGTGGGACAGGGAGGTCAAGAGACCCAGTACTTC,CASSQVGQGGQETQYF,TRBD1,.,TRBJ2-5,TRBV3-1/TRBV3-2
TGTGCCACAACTAGCCGGGTCGCCTACGAGCAGTACTTC,CATTSRVAYEQYF,.,many,TRBJ2-7,TRBV6-5
TGTGCCAGCATCTTGAACACTGAAGCTTTCTTT,CASILNTEAFF,.,.,TRBJ1-1,TRBV6-5
TGTGCCAGCAGTAACAGGGGTGGCCAAGAGACCCAGTACTTC,CASSNRGGQETQYF,TRBD1,.,TRBJ2-5,TRBV6-2/TRBV6-3
TGTGCCAGCACAGGGGGGCTTGTGAATTCACCCCTCCACTTT,CASTGGLVNSPLHF,TRBD1,few,TRBJ1-6,TRBV5-6
TGTGCCAGCAGCTACGTGGACAGAGTGACCGGGGAGCTGTTTTTT,CASSYVDRVTGELFF,.,.,TRBJ2-2,TRBV7-8
TGTGCCAGCAGCCATTCGTTAGGTGGGAGGGCCGAGTTCTTC,CASSHSLGGRAEFF,TRBD2,.,TRBJ2-1,TRBV28
TGTGCCAGCAGGCGGAAGGCGTCGACGGGAGCAGATACGCAGTATTTT,CASRRKASTGADTQYF,.,.,TRBJ2-3,TRBV27
TGTGCCAGCAGTTATGGACAGAACACTGAAGCTTTCTTT,CASSYGQNTEAFF,.,once,TRBJ1-1,TRBV12-3/TRBV12-4
TGTGCCAGCAGGCCCGGGACAGGGCGAGGCTACACCTTC,CASRPGTGRGYTF,TRBD1,.,TRBJ1-2,TRBV12-3/TRBV12-4
TGTGCCAGCAGTAACCAACAGGGCCGGGGCTACACCTTC,CASSNQQGRGYTF,.,.,TRBJ1-2,TRBV6-2/TRBV6-3
TGTGCCGTTCTATGGCCTGATAGCGGGGACTTCCAAGAGACCCAGTACTTC,CAVLWPDSGDFQETQYF,TRBD2,.,TRBJ2-5,TRBV6-4
TGTGCCAGCAGTGGGGCCGCGGACTATGGCTACACCTTC,CASSGAADYGYTF,.,.,TRBJ1-2,TRBV27
TGTGCCAGCAGTTTAACTCTGAGCAATGAGCAGTTCTTC,CASSLTLSNEQFF,.,once,TRBJ2-1,TRBV27
TGTGCCAGCAGCGAAGGACGGGGGGCCTACACCTTC,CASSEGRGAYTF,.,.,TRBJ1-2,TRBV7-9
TGTGCCAGCAGCTTAGGAGCGGGAGAGGCATACGAGCAGTACTTC,CASSLGAGEAYEQYF,TRBD2,.,TRBJ2-7,TRBV7-2
TGTGCCAGCATCCAGGGGGCTCTCGCTGAAGCTTTCTTT,CASIQGALAEAFF,TRBD1,.,TRBJ1-1,TRBV12-3/TRBV12-4
TGTGCCAGCAGCCCCGGAGGGGTCTCAACTGAAGCTTTCTTT,CASSPGGVSTEAFF,.,.,TRBJ1-1,TRBV13
TGCGCCAGCAGCCAAGATGGTACAGCACAAGAGACCCAGTACTTC,CASSQDGTAQETQYF,.,.,TRBJ2-5,TRBV4-1
TGTGCCAGCAGTCTGAACAGGGTCAATCAGCCCCAGCATTTT,CASSLNRVNQPQHF,.,.,TRBJ1-5,TRBV27
TGCGCCAGCAGCCAAGATGTGGGTCTAGCGATAAGCACAGATACGCAGTATTTT,CASSQDVGLAISTDTQYF,.,.,TRBJ2-3,TRBV4-3
TGTGCCAGCAGCTTGCGGACAGGCGATTATAATTCACCCCTCCACTTT,CASSLRTGDYNSPLHF,TRBD1,.,TRBJ1-6,TRBV7-9
TGTGCCAGTAGCCGACAAGGAGGGGGCATGGGCAATCAGCCCCAGCATTTT,CASSRQGGGMGNQPQHF,TRBD1,.,TRBJ1-5,TRBV19
TGTGCCATCAGTGAGGCTATGGATCAGCCCCAGCATTTT,CAISEAMDQPQHF,.,.,TRBJ1-5,TRBV10-3
TGTGCCACCAGTACGGGAGGGCGGCCCCAGCATTTT,CATSTGGRPQHF,.,.,TRBJ1-5,TRBV24-1
TGTGCCATCACGGCTGGGGGCGAACCTGGAAACACCATATATTTT,CAITAGGEPGNTIYF,.,.,TRBJ1-3,TRBV10-3
TGTGCCAGTAGTATATACGCAGGGCAAGACTATGGCTACACCTTC,CASSIYAGQDYGYTF,.,once,TRBJ1-2,TRBV19
TGCGCCAGCAGCCCCGGACTAGCGGAGAATCAAGAGACCCAGTACTTC,CASSPGLAENQETQYF,TRBD2,.,TRBJ2-5,TRBV5-1
TGTGCCAGCAGCCTAAGACAGGGGGCGGTTGAAAATGAGCAGTTCTTC,CASSLRQGAVENEQFF,TRBD1,.,TRBJ2-1,TRBV7-9
TGTGCCAGCAGCGAATCCAGGGCCCCCAAAAACATTCAGTACTTC,CASSESRAPKNIQYF,.,.,TRBJ2-4,TRBV3-1/TRBV3-2
TGCGCCAGCAGCGCAACTAGCGGGGGGGCCTTGGGTTATGAGCAGTTCTTC,CASSATSGGALGYEQFF,TRBD2,.,TRBJ2-1,TRBV5-1
TGTGCCAGCAGTGAGAACGCGCTTACCAATCAGCCCCAGCATTTT,CASSENALTNQPQHF,.,.,TRBJ1-5,TRBV6-1
TGTGCCAGCTCACCACGGCTGACAGGGAACAATGAGCAGTTCTTC,CASSPRLTGNNEQFF,TRBD1,.,TRBJ2-1,TRBV18
TGTGCCTGGTGGGGGGGAGTATCCTACGAGCAGTACTTC,CAWWGGVSYEQYF,TRBD2,.,TRBJ2-7,TRBV30
TGTGCCAGCAGTTATGACAGTCACCAGCCCCAGCATTTT,CASSYDSHQPQHF,.,.,TRBJ1-5,TRBV12-3/TRBV12-4
TGTGCCAGCAGCGCCGGGGACAGCCACACAGATACGCAGTATTTT,CASSAGDSHTDTQYF,TRBD1,few,TRBJ2-3,TRBV9
TGTGCCGCGACCCGGGACAGGGATGTGGGTGAGCAGTTCTTC,CAATRDRDVGEQFF,TRBD1,.,TRBJ2-1,TRBV10-3
TGTGCCAGCAGCCCCGTCGGGGCTAGCGGGACCACCGGGGAGCTGTTTTTT,CASSPVGASGTTGELFF,TRBD2,.,TRBJ2-2,TRBV7-6
TGTGCCACCAGTGATGAGTACCAGGGGCGGGATGAGCAGTTCTTC,CATSDEYQGRDEQFF,.,.,TRBJ2-1,TRBV24-1
TGTGCCAGCAGTTTCCGTGTGGCCGATACGCAGTATTTT,CASSFRVADTQYF,.,.,TRBJ2-3,TRBV6-2/TRBV6-3
TGTGCCAGCAGTACCCACGGACAGGGGGTATCAGCTTTCTTT,CASSTHGQGVSAFF,TRBD1,.,TRBJ1-1,TRBV6-6
TGTGCCAGCAGCAACAGGGTAGGGTCCTACAATGAGCAGTTCTTC,CASSNRVGSYNEQFF,.,.,TRBJ2-1,TRBV5-4
TGTGCCAGCAGCCAGGCCCCAGTTTACAATGAGCAGTTCTTC,CASSQAPVYNEQFF,.,.,TRBJ2-1,TRBV7-9
TGTGCCAGCAGCTTAGCGCGGCAGAGCAATCAGCCCCAGCATTTT,CASSLARQSNQPQHF,.,.,TRBJ1-5,TRBV7-2
TGTGCCAGCAGCCAGACAGGGTCCAATCAGCCCCAGCATTTT,CASSQTGSNQPQHF,TRBD1,.,TRBJ1-5,TRBV28
TGCGCCAGCAGCCCCGGACAGGGATCAACCATGAACACTGAAGCTTTCTTT,CASSPGQGSTMNTEAFF,TRBD1,.,TRBJ1-1,TRBV4-1
TGTGCCAGCAGTTTTGAACAGGGCGCCGTTCTAGCCAAAAACATTCAGTACTTC,CASSFEQGAVLAKNIQYF,.,.,TRBJ2-4,TRBV6-2/TRBV6-3
TGTGCCAGCAGCCGGGGGACTAGCGGGGTTGTGAGCGAGCAGTACTTC,CASSRGTSGVVSEQYF,TRBD2,.,TRBJ2-7,TRBV7-8
TGCGCCAGCAGCTTGGATGGCGGGAACACCGGGGAGCTGTTTTTT,CASSLDGGNTGELFF,.,.,TRBJ2-2,TRBV5-1
TGCGCCAGCAGCCGAGACTACGAGCAGTACTTC,CASSRDYEQYF,.,.,TRBJ2-7,TRBV5-1
TGTGCCAGTAGTATAGGCACCCCGGACAGGGGGCGTGGCTACACCTTC,CASSIGTPDRGRGYTF,TRBD1,.,TRBJ1-2,TRBV19
TGTGCCAGCAGTCGACAGGATAATTCACCCCTCCACTTT,CASSRQDNSPLHF,.,.,TRBJ1-6,TRBV12-3/TRBV12-4
TGTGCCAGCAGCCGCCGACAGGGGTTGGAGCAGTACTTC,CASSRRQGLEQYF,TRBD1,.,TRBJ2-7,TRBV7-2
TGTGCCAGCAGCTTAGTAGGCGGAAAAGAGACCCAGTACTTC,CASSLVGGKETQYF,.,.,TRBJ2-5,TRBV7-8
TGTGCCAGCAGCCCGGGACCGGGGAGGACAGATACGCAGTATTTT,CASSPGPGRTDTQYF,.,once,TRBJ2-3,TRBV5-8